These 19 T cell receptor beta chains were all obtained from the same sample, sequenced in a study of shared clonotypes between healthy human individuals. Some clones are missing from TCRdb's copy, which holds only in-frame ones; the method was immunoSEQ multiplex PCR. The sample comprises about 380,000 clones, around 96% of which are singletons, and 0.32% rests with the top ten. Sequences were obtained from memory CD8+ T cells sorted from blood. The subset is: CD45RO+ cells pooled with CCR7-negative TemRA cells. The source of these receptors is a man younger than 45 in good health.

This rearrangement joins TRBV5-6 to TRBJ1-2, with 9 bases identical to TRBD1. Trimming removed 2 bases from V and 0 bases from J; junction bases left unmatched: 2. The CDR3 totals 15 residues. Germline V gene data show CDR1 as SGHDT and CDR2 as YYEEEE. The CDR3 DNA follows: TGTGCCAGCAGCTTCTGGGACAGGGCTAACTATGGCTACACCTTC. Translation gives CASSFWDRANYGYTF. The whole variable domain, filled in from reference TRBV5-6 and TRBJ1-2, reads DAGVTQSPTHLIKTRGQQVTLRCSPKSGHDTVSWYQQALGQGPQFIFQYYEEEERQRGNFPDRFSGHQFPNYSSELNVNALLLGDSALYLCASSFWDRANYGYTFGSGTRLTVV.

V is TRBV5-4 and J is TRBJ2-2; D remains ambiguous. Trimming took 4 bases from V and 1 from J, leaving 8 bases between them. The CDR3 has 14 amino acids. Germline CDR1 reads SGHNT; CDR2 reads YYREEE (reference sequence). The CDR3 DNA reads TGTGCCAGCAGCCTTGACTGGAACACCGGGGAGCTGTTTTTT. Translation: CASSLDWNTGELFF.

This sequence joins TRBV2 and TRBJ2-2; the D gene is possibly TRBD2 (5 bases). Germline CDR1 reads SNHLY; CDR2 reads FYNNEI. Trimming cost V 4 bases and J 0 bases, with 12 bases left between them. There are 16 residues in the CDR3. CDR3 bases: TGTGCCAGCAGTGTCGAGAGGGCGGCGAACACCGGGGAGCTGTTTTTT. Residues: CASSVERAANTGELFF.

DNA for the CDR3: TGTGCCAGCAGCGTAGGAGGGGACAGGGGTTCGTATTGGACCTACGAGCAGTACTTC. Translated, it gives CASSVGGDRGSYWTYEQYF. V usage is TRBV9 and J usage is TRBJ2-7, with 10 nucleotides matching TRBD1. Trimming cost V 0 bases and J 2 bases; bases outside gene matches: 14. The CDR3 covers 19 residues. Germline V gene sequence: CDR1 SGDLS, CDR2 YYNGEE.

The CDR3 spells CASSHLMRGGGTDTQYF. CDR3 DNA sequence: TGTGCCAGCAGCCACCTAATGCGGGGTGGTGGCACAGATACGCAGTATTTT. This chain links TRBV4-2 with TRBJ2-3, with D possibly matching TRBD2 (6 bases). This CDR3 has 17 amino acids. V was cut by 3 bases and J by 1 base, with 17 bases left in between. CDR1 and CDR2 (germline): LGHNA, YNFKEQ.

The V gene is TRBV12-5, the J gene TRBJ2-3; no clear D. This CDR3 is built from 12 residues. V was clipped by 3 bases and J by 5 bases, with 6 bases between them. The germline gives CDR1 LGHNT, CDR2 FRNRAP. The CDR3 DNA sequence: TGTGCTAGTGGTTTTCAAAGAGATACGCAGTATTTT. It codes for CASGFQRDTQYF.

CDR3 coding DNA: TGTGCCAGCAGTTGGGACAGCTCCTACAATGAGCAGTTCTTC. It yields the protein CASSWDSSYNEQFF. The chain recombines TRBV6-6 with TRBJ2-1, with TRBD1 identical over 7 bases. The V and J ends lost 4 bases and 0 bases, in that order; junction bases with no gene match: 0. The CDR3 has 14 residues. In germline, CDR1 is MNHNY, CDR2 SVGAGI (reference sequence).

The genes are TRBV5-1 and TRBJ2-1, with 7 bases fitting TRBD2. Germline V gives CDR1 SGHRS, CDR2 YFSETQ. CDR3 length equals 15 residues. The J segment lost 5 bases and the V segment lost 0 bases, leaving 5 bases of the junction unmatched. CDR3 nucleotides: TGCGCCAGCAGCTTGGGGGAGGGCCGTCACAATGAGCAGTTCTTC. Encoded protein: CASSLGEGRHNEQFF.

V gene TRBV5-6 combines with J gene TRBJ2-5; D unresolved. Per the germline V gene, CDR1 is SGHDT and CDR2 is YYEEEE. The CDR3 is made up of 12 amino acids. Trimming took 1 base from V and 5 from J, leaving 6 bases between them. DNA of the CDR3: TGTGCCAGCAGCTTGATCGGGGAGACCCAGTACTTC. Its protein is CASSLIGETQYF.

This chain uses TRBV28 with TRBJ1-3; a possible D gene is TRBD1 (5 bases). The CDR3 loop spans 15 amino acids. Germline-derived CDR1 and CDR2 are MDHEN and SYDVKM. V was pared by 5 bases and J by 6 bases, with 17 bases between. The CDR3, as DNA: TGTGCCAGCAGTCGAACCTCGGGACCTAAAAACACCATATATTTT. Translating gives CASSRTSGPKNTIYF. The whole variable domain, filled in from reference TRBV28 and TRBJ1-3, reads DVKVTQSSRYLVKRTGEKVFLECVQDMDHENMFWYRQDPGLGLRLIYFSYDVKMKEKGDIPEGYSVSREKKERFSLILESASTNQTSMYLCASSRTSGPKNTIYFGEGSWLTVV.

The CDR3 sequence is CASSAQVNQPQHF. CDR3 DNA: TGTGCCAGCAGCGCCCAGGTTAATCAGCCCCAGCATTTT. The chain is built from TRBV6-4 and TRBJ1-5, with D unresolved. The CDR3 is made up of 13 amino acids. V gave up 6 bases and J gave up 4 bases, with 10 bases separating them. CDR1 and CDR2 from the germline V gene are MRHNA and SNTAGT.

The chain joins TRBV7-9 to TRBJ2-3; D may be TRBD1 (6 bases). Germline-derived CDR1 and CDR2 are SEHNR and FQNEAQ (reference sequence). Trimming removed 5 bases from V and 2 bases from J, with 14 bases in between. The CDR3 is made up of 15 amino acids. The DNA for the CDR3 is TGTGCCAGCAGCCCCCACCGGGACAACACAGATACGCAGTATTTT. The encoded protein is CASSPHRDNTDTQYF. The whole variable domain, filled in from reference TRBV7-9 and TRBJ2-3, reads DTGVSQNPRHKITKRGQNVTFRCDPISEHNRLYWYRQTLGQGPEFLTYFQNEAQLEKSRLLSDRFSAERPKGSFSTLEIQRTEQGDSAMYLCASSPHRDNTDTQYFGPGTRLTVL.

The V and J genes are TRBV7-8 and TRBJ2-7; D remains ambiguous. Germline V gene data show CDR1 as SGHVS and CDR2 as FQNEAQ. Trimming removed 6 bases at V and 2 bases at J, with 26 bases between. This CDR3 comprises 18 residues. The CDR3 protein is CASSKLRLVLGKTYEQYF. The CDR3 nucleotides read TGTGCCAGCAGTAAGCTTAGATTAGTCTTGGGAAAAACCTACGAGCAGTACTTC.

The chain uses TRBV5-6 and TRBJ2-7; D call uncertain. The CDR3 extends over 12 amino acids. The V end was cut by 0 bases, the J end by 2 bases, with 3 bases between. CDR1 and CDR2 (germline): SGHDT, YYEEEE. CDR3 DNA: TGTGCCAGCAGCTTGGAGCCCTACGAGCAGTACTTC. Protein: CASSLEPYEQYF.

This chain uses TRBV7-3 with TRBJ2-1; TRBD2 matches at 12 bases. The CDR3 is 16 amino acids. V trimming: 3 bases; J trimming: 6 bases; junction bases outside the gene matches: 6. Germline loops: CDR1 SGHTA, CDR2 FQGTGA. CDR3 bases: TGTGCCAGCAGCTTCGGCCTAGCGGGAGGGGTCAATGAGCAGTTCTTC. Its translation: CASSFGLAGGVNEQFF.

The CDR3 nucleotides read TGTGCCAGCAGCTTACTGTCGACACCGGAGAGCTCCTACGAGCAGTACTTC. Its protein product is CASSLLSTPESSYEQYF. This sequence joins TRBV7-9 and TRBJ2-7; D is ambiguous. V lost 2 bases, J lost 0 bases, and 17 bases lay in between. From germline, CDR1 is SEHNR and CDR2 FQNEAQ (reference sequence). The CDR3 runs to 17 residues.

V is TRBV2 and J is TRBJ1-2, with D tentatively TRBD1 (6 bases). CDR1 and CDR2 from the germline V gene are SNHLY and FYNNEI. Trimming cost V 6 bases and J 3 bases, with 11 bases left between them. This CDR3 is 13 amino acids long. The CDR3 region has the DNA TGTGCCAGCAGCCCCGGACAGCACTATGGCTACACCTTC. Translation: CASSPGQHYGYTF.

V gene TRBV27 combines with J gene TRBJ1-5; 10 bases map to TRBD1. Trimming removed 2 bases from V and 3 bases from J; junction bases left unmatched: 4. CDR3 length: 16 amino acids. In germline, CDR1 is MNHEY, CDR2 SMNVEV (reference sequence). The CDR3 loop is CASSLTGQGNNQPQHF. CDR3 DNA: TGTGCCAGCAGTTTAACGGGACAGGGGAACAATCAGCCCCAGCATTTT.

The chain is built from TRBV28 and TRBJ2-7; 7 bases agree with TRBD1. Trimming cost V 4 bases and J 2 bases; bases outside gene matches: 8. From germline, CDR1 is MDHEN and CDR2 SYDVKM. The CDR3 consists of 15 residues. CDR3 sequence reads: CASSSVRDSPYEQYF. The CDR3 nucleotides read TGTGCCAGCAGTTCCGTCCGGGACAGCCCCTACGAGCAGTACTTC.